This TCR beta chain was documented in a study of CD8+CD57+ T cells in acquired aplastic anemia. For this clonotype: Its antigen is unidentified.

Genomic DNA provided the template from which TCR beta VDJ and CDR3 profiles were obtained. TCRdb itself ran the reads through MiXCR, one entry per CDR3 protein. The sample carries 150,000 to 200,000 distinct CDR3 sequences, roughly 64% recorded once. The CDR3 totals 13 residues. The ends lost 7 bases at V and 5 bases at J; junction bases unmatched: 5. CDR1 and CDR2 (germline): SNHLY, FYNNEI. Study-wide results and limits: Patients and controls turned out to have 25 to 35 CD8+ CDR3 sequences in common.

This sequence originates from a human donor with severe aplastic anemia or a healthy control (not recorded which). The V gene is TRBV2, the J gene TRBJ2-5; 9 bases match TRBD1. The sample taken for sequencing was sorted CD4+, CD8+, or CD8+CD57+ T cells (not recorded which) from PBMCs. The CDR3 DNA is TGTGCCAGCATGGGGACAGGGCTGGAGACCCAGTACTTC. This gives the protein CASMGTGLETQYF.